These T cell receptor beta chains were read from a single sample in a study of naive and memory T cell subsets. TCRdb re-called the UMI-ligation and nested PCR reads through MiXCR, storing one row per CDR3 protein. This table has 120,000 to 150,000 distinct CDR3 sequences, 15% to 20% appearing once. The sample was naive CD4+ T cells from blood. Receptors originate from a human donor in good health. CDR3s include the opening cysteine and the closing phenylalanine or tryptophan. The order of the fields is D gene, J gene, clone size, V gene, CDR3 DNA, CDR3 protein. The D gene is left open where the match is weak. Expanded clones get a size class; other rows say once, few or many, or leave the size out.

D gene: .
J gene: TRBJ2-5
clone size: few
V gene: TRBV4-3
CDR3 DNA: TGCGCCAGCAGCCAAGATCTACAGGGCGGCAGCCACCAAGAGACCCAGTACTTC
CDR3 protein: CASSQDLQGGSHQETQYF

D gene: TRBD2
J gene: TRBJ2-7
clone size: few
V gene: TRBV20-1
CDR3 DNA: TGCAGTGCTAGAGGGGGGACTAGCGGTTCCTACGAGCAGTACTTC
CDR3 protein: CSARGGTSGSYEQYF

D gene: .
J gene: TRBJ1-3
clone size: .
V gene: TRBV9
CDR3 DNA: TGTGCCAGCAGCGTAGAAGTGGGACGCGAAGGAAACACCATATATTTT
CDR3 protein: CASSVEVGREGNTIYF

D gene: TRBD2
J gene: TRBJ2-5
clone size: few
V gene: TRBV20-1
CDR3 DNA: TGCAGTGCTAGAATCGTAGCGGGGCAGACCCAGTACTTC
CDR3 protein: CSARIVAGQTQYF

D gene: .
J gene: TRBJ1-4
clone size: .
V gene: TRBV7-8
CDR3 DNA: TGTGCCAGCAGCGGTTATCCAGGGGAAAAACTGTTTTTT
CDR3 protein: CASSGYPGEKLFF

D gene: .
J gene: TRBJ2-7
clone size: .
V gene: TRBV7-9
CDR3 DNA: TGTGCCGGCAGCCACACTTATGTGAACGGGAACGAGCAGTACTTC
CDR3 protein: CAGSHTYVNGNEQYF

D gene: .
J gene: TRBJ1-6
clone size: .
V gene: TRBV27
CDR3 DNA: TGTGCCAGCAGTTTAATCGGGGCGACCCTCCACTTT
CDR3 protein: CASSLIGATLHF

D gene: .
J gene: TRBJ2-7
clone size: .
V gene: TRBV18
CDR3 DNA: TGTGCCAGCTCTAACCCAAGGAACATCTACGAGCAGTACTTC
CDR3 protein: CASSNPRNIYEQYF

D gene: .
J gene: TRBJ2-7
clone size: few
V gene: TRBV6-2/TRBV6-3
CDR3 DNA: TGTGCCAGCCGAGCGGACTACTCCTACGAGCAGTACTTC
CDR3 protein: CASRADYSYEQYF

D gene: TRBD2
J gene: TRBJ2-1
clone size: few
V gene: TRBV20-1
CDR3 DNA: TGCAGTGCTAGGGGGAGCGGGACGTACAATGAGCAGTTCTTC
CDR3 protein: CSARGSGTYNEQFF

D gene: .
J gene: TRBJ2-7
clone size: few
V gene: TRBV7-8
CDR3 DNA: TGTGCCAGCAGCTTAGAGCTCACCGAGCAGTACTTC
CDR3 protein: CASSLELTEQYF

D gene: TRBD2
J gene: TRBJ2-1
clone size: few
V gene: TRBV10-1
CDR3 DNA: TGCGCCAGCAGTGAGCGGGAGGGCCCCAATGAGCAGTTCTTC
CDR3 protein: CASSEREGPNEQFF

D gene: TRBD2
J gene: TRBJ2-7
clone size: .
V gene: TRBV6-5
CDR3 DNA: TGTGCCAGCAGTTACTCTCCTAGCGGGGGCTCCTACGAGCAGTACTTC
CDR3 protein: CASSYSPSGGSYEQYF

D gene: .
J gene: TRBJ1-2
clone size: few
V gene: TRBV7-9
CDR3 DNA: .
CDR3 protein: CASSLTMRSVGGGAATF

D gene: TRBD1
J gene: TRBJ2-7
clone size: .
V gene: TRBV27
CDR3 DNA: TGTGCCAGCACCGTAGCAGGGGGCGAGCAGTACTTC
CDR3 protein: CASTVAGGEQYF

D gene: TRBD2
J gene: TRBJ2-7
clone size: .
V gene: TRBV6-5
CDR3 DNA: TGTGCCAGCAGTGCAGCGGGGTACTCCTACGAGCAGTACTTC
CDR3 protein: CASSAAGYSYEQYF

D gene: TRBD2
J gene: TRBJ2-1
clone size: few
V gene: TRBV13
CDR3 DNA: TGTGCCAGCAGCTTATACCCTAGCGGGGACAATGAGCAGTTCTTC
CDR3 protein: CASSLYPSGDNEQFF

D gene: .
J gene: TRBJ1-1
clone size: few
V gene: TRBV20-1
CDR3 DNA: TGCAGTGCTAGAGTTATGGTGATGAACACTGAAGCTTTCTTT
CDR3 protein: CSARVMVMNTEAFF

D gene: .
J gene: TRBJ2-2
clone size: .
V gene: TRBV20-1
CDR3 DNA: TGCAGTGCTAGAGATTACCGGGGTACCACCGGGGAGCTGTTTTTT
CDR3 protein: CSARDYRGTTGELFF

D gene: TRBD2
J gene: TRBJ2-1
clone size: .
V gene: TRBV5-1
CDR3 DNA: TGCGCCAGCAGCACCTCGGGACTAGCGGGATTCGGTGAGCAGTTCTTC
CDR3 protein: CASSTSGLAGFGEQFF

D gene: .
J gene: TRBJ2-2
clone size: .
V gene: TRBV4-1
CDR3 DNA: TGCGCCAGCAGCCAGAGGGTTCCCGGGGAGCTGTTTTTT
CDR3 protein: CASSQRVPGELFF

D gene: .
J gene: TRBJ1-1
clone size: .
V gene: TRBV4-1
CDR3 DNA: TGCGCCAGCAGAACAATGGGAGGGGCCCCTGAAGCTTTCTTT
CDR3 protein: CASRTMGGAPEAFF

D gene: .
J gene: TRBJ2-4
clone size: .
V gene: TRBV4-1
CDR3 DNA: TGCGCCAGCAGCGATAGGCCACCAAACATTCAGTACTTC
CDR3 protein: CASSDRPPNIQYF

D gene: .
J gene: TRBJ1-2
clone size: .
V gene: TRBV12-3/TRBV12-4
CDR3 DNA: TGTGCCAGCAGGTCCATGGCCTACACCTTC
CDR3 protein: CASRSMAYTF

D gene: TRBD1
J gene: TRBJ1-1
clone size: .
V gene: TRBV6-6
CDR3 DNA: TGTGCCAGCAGCCCCGGGACAGAGGAGACTGAAGCTTTCTTT
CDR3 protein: CASSPGTEETEAFF

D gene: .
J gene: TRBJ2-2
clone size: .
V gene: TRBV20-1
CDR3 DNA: TGCAGTGCTAGAGCCCCGTGGGGGGTTGACACCGGGGAGCTGTTTTTT
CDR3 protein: CSARAPWGVDTGELFF

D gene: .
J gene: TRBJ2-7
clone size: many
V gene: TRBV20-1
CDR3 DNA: TGCAGTGCTGCAAGGGTTGGGTCCTACGAGCAGTACTTC
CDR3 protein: CSAARVGSYEQYF

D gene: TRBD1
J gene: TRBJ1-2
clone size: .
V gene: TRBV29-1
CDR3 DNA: TGCAGCGATAAGGGACAGGGGAATGGCTACACCTTC
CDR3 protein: CSDKGQGNGYTF

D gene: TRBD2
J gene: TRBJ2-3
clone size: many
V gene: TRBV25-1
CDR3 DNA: TGTGCCAGCAGATCGGCGGGAGTGGCAGATACGCAGTATTTT
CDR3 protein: CASRSAGVADTQYF

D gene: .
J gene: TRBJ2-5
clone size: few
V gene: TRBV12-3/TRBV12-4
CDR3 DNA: TGTGCCAGCAGCCCCGGACAGAACCAAGAGACCCAGTACTTC
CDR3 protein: CASSPGQNQETQYF

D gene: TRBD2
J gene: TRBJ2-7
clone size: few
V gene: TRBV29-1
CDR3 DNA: TGCAGCGTTGGCCTTAGCGGGAGGGCCTTTCAGCAGTACTTC
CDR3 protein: CSVGLSGRAFQQYF

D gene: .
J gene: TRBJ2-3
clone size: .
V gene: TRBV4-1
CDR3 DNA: TGCGCCAGCAGCCAAGATTATACAGGGTTTGGAAGCACAGATACGCAGTATTTT
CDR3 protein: CASSQDYTGFGSTDTQYF

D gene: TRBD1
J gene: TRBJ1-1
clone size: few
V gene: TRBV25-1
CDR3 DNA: TGTGCCAGCAGTGAGATCGACAGGGCTGTGTCTGAAGCTTTCTTT
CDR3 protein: CASSEIDRAVSEAFF

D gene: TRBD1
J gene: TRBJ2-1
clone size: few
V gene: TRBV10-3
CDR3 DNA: TGTGCCATCAGTGAGTCCTCAGGGGGCGCCCACAATGAGCAGTTCTTC
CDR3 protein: CAISESSGGAHNEQFF

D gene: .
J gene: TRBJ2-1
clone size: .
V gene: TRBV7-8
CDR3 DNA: TGTGCCAGCAGCCGCCCCAAGGGTAGCGTCTATGGAGAGGGTAATGAGCAGTTCTTC
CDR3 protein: CASSRPKGSVYGEGNEQFF

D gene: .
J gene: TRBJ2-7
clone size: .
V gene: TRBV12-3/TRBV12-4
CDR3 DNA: TGTGCCAGCAGCCAAGGGGGACGACAGGGAGGGTCCTACGAGCAGTACTTC
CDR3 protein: CASSQGGRQGGSYEQYF

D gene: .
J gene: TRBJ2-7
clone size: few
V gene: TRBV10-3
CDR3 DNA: TGTGCCATCAGTGCCGGGACCTCCTACGAGCAGTACTTC
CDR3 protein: CAISAGTSYEQYF

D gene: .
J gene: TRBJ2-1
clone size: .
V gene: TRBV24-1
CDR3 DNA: TGTGCCACCAGTGGTGCCGGAGCGAACTACAATGAGCAGTTCTTC
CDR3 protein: CATSGAGANYNEQFF

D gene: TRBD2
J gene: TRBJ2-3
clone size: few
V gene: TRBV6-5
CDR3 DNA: TGTGCCAGCGGTAGAAGTGGCGGGAGGGCCAAAGATACGCAGTATTTT
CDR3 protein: CASGRSGGRAKDTQYF

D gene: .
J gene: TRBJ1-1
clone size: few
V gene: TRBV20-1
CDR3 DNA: TGCAGTGCTAGAAAGAACACTGAAGCTTTCTTT
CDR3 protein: CSARKNTEAFF

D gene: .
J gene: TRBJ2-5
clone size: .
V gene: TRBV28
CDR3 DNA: TGTGCCAGCAGTCTTGATACCCAAACGGGGGAGACCCAGTACTTC
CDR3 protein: CASSLDTQTGETQYF

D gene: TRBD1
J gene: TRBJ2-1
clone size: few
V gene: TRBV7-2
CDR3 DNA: TGTGCCAGCAGCCCCCGGGACAGCCCTTACAATGAGCAGTTCTTC
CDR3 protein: CASSPRDSPYNEQFF

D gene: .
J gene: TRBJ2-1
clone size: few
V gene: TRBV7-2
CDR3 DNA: TGTGCCAGCAGCTTAGGGGGCACATCAAATGAGCAGTTCTTC
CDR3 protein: CASSLGGTSNEQFF

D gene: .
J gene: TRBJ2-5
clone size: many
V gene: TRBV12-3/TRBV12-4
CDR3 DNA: TGTGCCAGCAGCAGGGGAGAGACCCAGTACTTC
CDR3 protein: CASSRGETQYF